This T cell receptor beta chain is from a study of blood T cell repertoires in COVID-19. Original processing notes: Estimated nucleated cell counts came from reference gene primer amplification. Repertoires were generated with immunoSEQ multiplex PCR, while TCRdb's copy carries only in-frame clones and drops some. V, J and clone size derive from that table, while D and trimming were established from the DNA sequence. In the table there are around 53,000 clones, over 90% of which are singletons. Germline CDR1 SGHTA, CDR2 FQGNSA. The ends lost 5 bases at V and 2 bases at J; junction bases unmatched: 6. The CDR3 length is 15 residues.

The chain is built from TRBV7-2 and TRBJ1-5; 7 nucleotides line up with TRBD1. This TCR derives from a human donor in a cohort sampled during active COVID-19. What was sequenced was peripheral blood. CDR3 in amino acids: CASSDRVTGNQPQHF. CDR3 nucleotides: TGTGCCAGCAGCGACAGGGTAACTGGCAATCAGCCCCAGCATTTT.